This entry describes one T cell receptor beta chain. This clonotype was picked up a small number of times. What this receptor recognizes is not known. Base qualities are not recorded, but no much larger clone differs from it by a single base. These reads were obtained on an Illumina HiSeq 2000. TCR beta chain libraries were generated through multiplex PCR amplification. High-throughput sequencing was used to analyze the amplified TCR beta chain products. TCRdb reanalyzed the raw reads on its own, using fastp at Q25 for trimming and MiXCR for clone calling, and kept in-frame beta chains. CDR3 protein duplicates are merged, each entry listing the most common genes and DNA. Here the sample has about 230,000 distinct CDR3 sequences; roughly 30% occur a single time. The leading ten clones occupy around 1.4% of the sample. The axillary draining lymph nodes of breast cancer patients were the source of the lymph node samples.

The record originates from a study of breast tumors, draining lymph nodes, adjacent tissues (dated by TCRdb to about 2016). Concerning the study at large: TCR beta repertoires were compared across tumor, adjacent nontumor tissue and axillary lymph nodes obtained from breast cancer patients. In human breast cancer, the study set out to assess how tumor, surrounding tissue and draining lymph node repertoires relate to one another and whether T cells might be exchanged between them. Broader findings and caveats from the paper: The data were considered consistent with the idea that most tumor T cells come from the lymph node and then expand in tumor tissue. In luminal-like breast cancer, tumor and nontumor tissue repertoires resembled each other significantly more than in basal-like breast cancer. Tumor T-cell repertoires showed less diversity than lymph node repertoires and more diversity than nontumor tissue repertoires, and tumor T-cell repertoires showed preferential V and J gene usage. The study presented the conclusion that tumor T cells originate in lymph nodes as consistent with a hypothesis, not as something directly demonstrated.

The specimen was axillary lymph node tissue. This TCR was recovered from a female donor with breast cancer. Some clones in this sample may be carry-over from other donors' samples.

The sequenced DNA: TGTGCCAGCAGCTTAGACGGGAGGATCCCTGGAAACACCATATATTTT. Its product reads: CASSLDGRIPGNTIYF. The chain links TRBV7-6 with TRBJ1-3; the D gene remains uncertain. V and J are truncated by 1 base and 2 bases respectively, leaving an intervening sequence of 12 bases. The CDR3 goes from the cysteine to the phenylalanine over 16 residues. Just CDR3 DNA is preserved here, 48 bases in frame from base 1. CDR1 and CDR2, per the germline V gene, are SGHVS and FNYEAQ. With all but the CDR3 taken from the reference TRBV7-6 and TRBJ1-3 genes, the full variable domain is: GAGVSQSPRYKVTKRGQDVALRCDPISGHVSLYWYRQALGQGPEFLTYFNYEAQQDKSGLPNDRFSAERPEGSISTLTIQRTEQRDSAMYRCASSLDGRIPGNTIYFGEGSWLTVV.